This TCR beta chain comes out of a study of blood T cell repertoires in COVID-19. Method: immunoSEQ multiplex PCR; TCRdb's copy keeps in-frame clones and lacks some. The repertoire holds 130,000 or so clones, with 70% to 85% as singletons. The trim removed 2 bases at V and 1 base at J, leaving 6 bases unmatched. In germline, CDR1 is SGDLS, CDR2 YYNGEE. This CDR3 contains 16 residues. This receptor was taken from a man over 45 who had recovered from COVID-19. The sequenced sample was PBMCs or T cells enriched from blood (not recorded which). The J gene is TRBJ2-3, the V gene TRBV9; 8 nucleotides match TRBD1. The CDR3 DNA reads TGTGCCAGCAGCGTTTCCGGGACAGGAGGCACAGATACGCAGTATTTT. Its protein product is CASSVSGTGGTDTQYF.